This T cell receptor beta chain was identified during a study of Graves' ophthalmopathy and Graves' hyperthyroidism. Study overall: Peripheral blood samples were taken at initial diagnosis, before any treatment. Whole-study findings and limits: Detection in blood was also observed for most expanded thyroid clonotypes above 0.001 frequency.

This clonotype was observed a few times. Its antigen is as yet unknown. The authors amplified TCR beta CDR3 regions, and they did so from RNA transcripts for repertoire sequencing. HTBI primers were employed in first-round RT-PCR, then a second-round multiplex PCR followed. TCRdb recomputed calls from the multiplex PCR reads with MiXCR, one row per CDR3 protein. This table has hundreds of thousands of distinct CDR3 sequences, 22% appearing once. Only newly diagnosed hyperthyroidism patients aged 18 to 65, with under 2 months' duration, were enrolled. This CDR3 has 13 amino acids. CDR1 and CDR2 from the germline V gene are MNHNS and SASEGT. The trim removed 6 bases at V and 10 bases at J, leaving 6 bases unmatched.

Sequencing input: peripheral blood. The TCR originated in a woman aged 18-29 years with stable Graves' hyperthyroidism. Some clones in this sample may be carry-over from other donors' samples. The chain carries TRBV6-1 and TRBJ1-2; 12 nucleotides match TRBD1. CDR3 sequence reads: CASRVGTGGHYTF. In nucleotides, the CDR3 is TGTGCCAGCAGAGTAGGGACAGGGGGCCACTACACCTTC.